What follows is one T cell receptor (beta chain) and its context. As yet, its antigen is unknown. These data belong to a study of shared clonotypes between healthy human individuals. Points from the study as a whole: What rarefaction showed was incomplete sorted-subset sequencing despite large depth.

Deep-level assay runs were performed. Only in-frame clones appear in the TCRdb table, and some are missing; sequencing was by immunoSEQ multiplex PCR. The table includes hundreds of thousands of clones, around 97% detected once. The CDR3 covers 15 residues. The V gene's germline CDR1 is MNHNS and CDR2 SASEGT. V was cut by 1 base and J by 0 bases, with 4 bases left in between. Material: naive CD4+ T cells sorted from blood. Described subset: CD45RA+ positively selected. This TCR came from a woman aged 30 to 39 in good health. The J gene is TRBJ2-6, the V gene TRBV6-1; no firm D call. The CDR3 coding sequence is TGTGCCAGCAGTGAAGTGTCCTCTGGGGCCAACGTCCTGACTTTC. Residues: CASSEVSSGANVLTF.